The clone carrying this T cell receptor (beta chain) was counted ten times or more. Its antigen is not known. The record originates from a study of naive and memory T cell subsets. Study-level points and caveats: Naive and memory repertoire findings lacked a ground truth for validation. Clonotypes here are unpaired alpha or beta chain sequences. In CD4 and CD8 cells, diversity dropped from naive through EMRA. Expression changes during T cell differentiation may affect RNA-based TCR counts.

An equimolar mix of two oligonucleotides served as the beta constant-region primer for TRBC1 and TRBC2. In TCRdb, the UMI-ligation and nested PCR reads were re-called with MiXCR into one record per CDR3 protein. The sample contains approximately 82,000 distinct CDR3 sequences, 6% to 7.5% of which appear only once. V was pared by 5 bases and J by 5 bases, with 8 bases of the junction left unmatched. Germline-derived CDR1 and CDR2 are SGHTA and FQGTGA. CDR3 size: 15 residues. The TCR was taken from a human donor in good health. The chain carries TRBV7-3 and TRBJ2-1, with 8 bases identical to TRBD1. Sequenced: central memory CD4+ T cells from blood. CDR3 protein: CASSPGQAPHNEQFF. The CDR3 nucleotides are TGTGCCAGCAGCCCGGGACAGGCCCCCCACAATGAGCAGTTCTTC.